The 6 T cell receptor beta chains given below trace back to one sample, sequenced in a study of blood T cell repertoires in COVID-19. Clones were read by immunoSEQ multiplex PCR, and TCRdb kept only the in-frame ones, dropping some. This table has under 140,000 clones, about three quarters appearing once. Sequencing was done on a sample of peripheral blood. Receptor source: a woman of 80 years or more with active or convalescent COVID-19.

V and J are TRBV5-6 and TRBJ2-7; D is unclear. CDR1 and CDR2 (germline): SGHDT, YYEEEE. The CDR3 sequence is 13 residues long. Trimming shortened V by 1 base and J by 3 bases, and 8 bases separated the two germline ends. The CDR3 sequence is CASSLTPVYEQYF. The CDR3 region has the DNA TGTGCCAGCAGCTTGACTCCCGTCTACGAGCAGTACTTC.

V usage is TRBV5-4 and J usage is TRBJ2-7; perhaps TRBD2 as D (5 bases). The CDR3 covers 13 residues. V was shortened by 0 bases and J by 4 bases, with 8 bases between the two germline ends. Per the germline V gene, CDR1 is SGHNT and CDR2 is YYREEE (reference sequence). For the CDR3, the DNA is TGTGCCAGCAGCTTGGCGGGGAAATACGAGCAGTACTTC. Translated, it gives CASSLAGKYEQYF.

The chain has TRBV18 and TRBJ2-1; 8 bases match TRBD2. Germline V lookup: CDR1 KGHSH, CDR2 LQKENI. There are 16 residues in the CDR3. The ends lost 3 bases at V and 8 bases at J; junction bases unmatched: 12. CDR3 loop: CASSPQPGLGFDEQFF. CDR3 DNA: TGTGCCAGCTCACCCCAACCGGGACTAGGGTTCGATGAGCAGTTCTTC.

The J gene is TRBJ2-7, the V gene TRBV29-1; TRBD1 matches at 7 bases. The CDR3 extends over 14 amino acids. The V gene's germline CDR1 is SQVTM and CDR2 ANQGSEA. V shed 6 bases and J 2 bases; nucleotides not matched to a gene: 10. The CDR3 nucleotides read TGCAGCGTAAAACGACAGGGAGCTCCCTACGAGCAGTACTTC. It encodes CSVKRQGAPYEQYF.

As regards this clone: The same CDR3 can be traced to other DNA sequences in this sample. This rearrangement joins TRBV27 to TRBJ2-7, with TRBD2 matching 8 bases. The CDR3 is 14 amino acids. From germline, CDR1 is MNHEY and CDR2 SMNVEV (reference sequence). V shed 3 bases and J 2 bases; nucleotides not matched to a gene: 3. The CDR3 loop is CASSFAGGPYEQYF. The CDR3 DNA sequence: TGTGCCAGCAGTTTTGCGGGGGGCCCCTACGAGCAGTACTTC.

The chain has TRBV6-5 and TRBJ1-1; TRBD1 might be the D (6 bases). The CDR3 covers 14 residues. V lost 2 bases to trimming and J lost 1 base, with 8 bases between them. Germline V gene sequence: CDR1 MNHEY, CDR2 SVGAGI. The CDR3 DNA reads TGTGCCAGCAGTTACACAGGGTCGAACACTGAAGCTTTCTTT. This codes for CASSYTGSNTEAFF.